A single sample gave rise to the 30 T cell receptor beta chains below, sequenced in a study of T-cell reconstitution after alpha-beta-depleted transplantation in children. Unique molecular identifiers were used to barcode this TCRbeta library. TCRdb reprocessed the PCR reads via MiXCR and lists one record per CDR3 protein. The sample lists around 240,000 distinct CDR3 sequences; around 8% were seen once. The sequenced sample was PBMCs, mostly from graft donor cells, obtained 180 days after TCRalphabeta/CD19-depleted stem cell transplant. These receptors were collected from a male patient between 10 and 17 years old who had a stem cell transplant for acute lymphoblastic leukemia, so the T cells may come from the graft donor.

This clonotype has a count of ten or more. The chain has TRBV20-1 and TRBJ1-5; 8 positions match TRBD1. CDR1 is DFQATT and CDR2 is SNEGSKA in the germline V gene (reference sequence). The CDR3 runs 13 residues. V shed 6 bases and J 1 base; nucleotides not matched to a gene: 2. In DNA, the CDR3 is TGCAGTGCCTGGGACAGGAGCAATCAGCCCCAGCATTTT. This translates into CSAWDRSNQPQHF.

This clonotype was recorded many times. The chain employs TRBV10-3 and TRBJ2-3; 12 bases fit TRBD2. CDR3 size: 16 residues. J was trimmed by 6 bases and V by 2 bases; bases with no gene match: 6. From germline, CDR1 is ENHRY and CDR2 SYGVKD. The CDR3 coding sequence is TGTGCCATCAGTGAGAATCTAGCGGGAGGGCCGGATACGCAGTATTTT. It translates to CAISENLAGGPDTQYF.

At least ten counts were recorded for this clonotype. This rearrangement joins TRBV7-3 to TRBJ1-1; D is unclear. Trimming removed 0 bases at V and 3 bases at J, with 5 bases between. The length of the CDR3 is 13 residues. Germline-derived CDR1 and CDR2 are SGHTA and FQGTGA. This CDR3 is CASSLTAYTEAFF. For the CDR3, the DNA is TGTGCCAGCAGCTTAACGGCATACACTGAAGCTTTCTTT.

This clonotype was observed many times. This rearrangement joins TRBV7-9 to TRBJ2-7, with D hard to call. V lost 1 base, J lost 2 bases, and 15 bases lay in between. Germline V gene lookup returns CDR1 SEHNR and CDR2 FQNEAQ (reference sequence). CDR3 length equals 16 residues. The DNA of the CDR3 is TGTGCCAGCAGCTTAGGGTCGACTGGAAGGACCTACGAGCAGTACTTC. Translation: CASSLGSTGRTYEQYF.

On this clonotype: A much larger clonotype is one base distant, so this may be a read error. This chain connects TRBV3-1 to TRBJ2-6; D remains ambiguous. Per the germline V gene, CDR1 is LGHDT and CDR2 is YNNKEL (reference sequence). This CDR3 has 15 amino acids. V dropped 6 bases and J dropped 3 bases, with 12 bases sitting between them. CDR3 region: CASRRRLGGANVLTF. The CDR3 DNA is TGTGCCAGCAGACGACGTCTAGGTGGGGCCAACGTCCTGACTTTC.

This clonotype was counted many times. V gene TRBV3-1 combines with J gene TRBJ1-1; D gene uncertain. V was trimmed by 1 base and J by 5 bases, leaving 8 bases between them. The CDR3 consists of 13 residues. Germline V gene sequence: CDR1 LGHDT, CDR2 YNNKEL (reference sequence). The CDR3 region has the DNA TGTGCCAGCAGCCAAGTCGGAGGGACTGAAGCTTTCTTT. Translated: CASSQVGGTEAFF.

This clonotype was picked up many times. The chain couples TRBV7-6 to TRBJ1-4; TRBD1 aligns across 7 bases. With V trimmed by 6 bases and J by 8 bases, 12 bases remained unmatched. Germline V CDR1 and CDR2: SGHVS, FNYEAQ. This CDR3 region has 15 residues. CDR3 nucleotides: TGTGCCAGCAGTCCCGCCGGGACAGTGCGGGAAAAACTGTTTTTT. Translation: CASSPAGTVREKLFF.

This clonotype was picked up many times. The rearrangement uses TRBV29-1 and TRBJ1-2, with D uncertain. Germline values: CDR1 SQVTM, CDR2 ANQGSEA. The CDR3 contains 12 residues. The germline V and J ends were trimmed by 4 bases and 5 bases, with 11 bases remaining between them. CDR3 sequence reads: CSVVGGEYGYTF. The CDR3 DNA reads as TGCAGCGTTGTGGGTGGGGAATATGGCTACACCTTC.

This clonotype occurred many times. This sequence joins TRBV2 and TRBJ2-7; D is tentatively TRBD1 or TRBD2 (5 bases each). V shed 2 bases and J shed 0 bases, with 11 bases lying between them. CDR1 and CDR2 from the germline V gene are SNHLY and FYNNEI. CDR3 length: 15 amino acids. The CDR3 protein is CASSEFGTDSYEQYF. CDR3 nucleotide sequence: TGTGCCAGCAGTGAATTCGGGACCGACTCCTACGAGCAGTACTTC.

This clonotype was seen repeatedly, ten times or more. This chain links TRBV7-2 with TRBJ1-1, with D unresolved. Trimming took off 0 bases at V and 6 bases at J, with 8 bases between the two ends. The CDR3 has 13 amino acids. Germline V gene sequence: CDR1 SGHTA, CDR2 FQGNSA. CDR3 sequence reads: CASSLAPWAEAFF. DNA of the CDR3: TGTGCCAGCAGCTTAGCGCCGTGGGCTGAAGCTTTCTTT.

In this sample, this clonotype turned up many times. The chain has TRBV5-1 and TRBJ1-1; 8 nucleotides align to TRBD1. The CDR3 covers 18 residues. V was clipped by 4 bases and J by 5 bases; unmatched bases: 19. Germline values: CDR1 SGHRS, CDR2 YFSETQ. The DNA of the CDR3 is TGCGCCAGCAGCCCCAGCTTGTCAGGGGGCGTAAGGGGAACTGAAGCTTTCTTT. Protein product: CASSPSLSGGVRGTEAFF.

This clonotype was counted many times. CDR3 sequence: CASSLSNRGRESNQPQHF. In DNA, the CDR3 is TGTGCCAGCAGTTTATCGAACAGGGGAAGGGAGAGCAATCAGCCCCAGCATTTT. The genes are TRBV27 and TRBJ1-5; 7 bases map to TRBD1. Unmatched junction bases numbered 9, after V lost 0 bases and J lost 1 base. CDR3 length: 18 residues. The germline V gene has CDR1 MNHEY and CDR2 SMNVEV (reference sequence).

Written as DNA, the CDR3 is TGTGCCTACGGGTGGCCCTTGTCCTACGAGCAGTACTTC. This translates into CAYGWPLSYEQYF. J is TRBJ2-7 and V is TRBV19; D not certain. The CDR3 is made up of 13 amino acids. Germline V CDR1 and CDR2: LNHDA, SQIVND (reference sequence). Trimming cost V 11 bases and J 1 base, with 15 bases left between them.

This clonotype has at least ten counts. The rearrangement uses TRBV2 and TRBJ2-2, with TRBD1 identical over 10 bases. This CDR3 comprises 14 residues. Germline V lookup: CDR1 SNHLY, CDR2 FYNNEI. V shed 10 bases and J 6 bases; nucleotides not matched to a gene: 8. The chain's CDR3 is CATMTGGGPGELFF. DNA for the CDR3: TGTGCCACCATGACAGGGGGCGGCCCCGGGGAGCTGTTTTTT.

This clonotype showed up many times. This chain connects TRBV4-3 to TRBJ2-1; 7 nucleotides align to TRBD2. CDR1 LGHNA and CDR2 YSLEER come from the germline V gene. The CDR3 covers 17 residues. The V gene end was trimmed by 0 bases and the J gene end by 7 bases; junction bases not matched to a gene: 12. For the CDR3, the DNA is TGCGCCAGCAGCCAAGAATTCCCGCGCGGGGGATGGAATGAGCAGTTCTTC. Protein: CASSQEFPRGGWNEQFF.

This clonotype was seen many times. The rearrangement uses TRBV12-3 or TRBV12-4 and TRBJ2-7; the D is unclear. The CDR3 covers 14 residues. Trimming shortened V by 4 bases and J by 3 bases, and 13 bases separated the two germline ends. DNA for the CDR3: TGTGCCAGCAGTTCCCGACGAGGATACTACGAGCAGTACTTC. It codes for CASSSRRGYYEQYF.

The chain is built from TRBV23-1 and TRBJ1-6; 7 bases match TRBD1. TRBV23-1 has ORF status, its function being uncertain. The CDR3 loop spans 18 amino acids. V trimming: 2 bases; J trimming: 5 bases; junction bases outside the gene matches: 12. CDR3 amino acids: CASSQVGTDRTNNSPLHF. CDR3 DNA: TGCGCCAGCAGTCAAGTCGGGACGGACAGGACAAATAATTCACCCCTCCACTTT.

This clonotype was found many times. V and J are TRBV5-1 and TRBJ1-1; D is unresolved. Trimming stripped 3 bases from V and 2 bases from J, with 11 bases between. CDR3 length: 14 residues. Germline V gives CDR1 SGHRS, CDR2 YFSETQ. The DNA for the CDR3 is TGCGCCAGCAGCTCGTCTGTTCTTAACACTGAAGCTTTCTTT. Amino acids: CASSSSVLNTEAFF.

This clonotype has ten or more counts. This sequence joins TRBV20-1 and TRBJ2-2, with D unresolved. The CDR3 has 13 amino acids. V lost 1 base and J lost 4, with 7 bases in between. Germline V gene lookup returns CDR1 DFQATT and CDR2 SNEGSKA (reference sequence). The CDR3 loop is CSARGGGTGELFF. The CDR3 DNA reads TGCAGTGCTAGAGGTGGCGGCACCGGGGAGCTGTTTTTT.

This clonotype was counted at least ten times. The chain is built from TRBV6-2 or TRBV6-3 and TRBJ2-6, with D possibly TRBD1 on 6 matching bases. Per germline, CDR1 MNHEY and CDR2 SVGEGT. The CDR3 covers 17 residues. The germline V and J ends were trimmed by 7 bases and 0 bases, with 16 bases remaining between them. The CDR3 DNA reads TGTGCCAGCACAGGCAGGGGTCCCATCTCTGGGGCCAACGTCCTGACTTTC. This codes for CASTGRGPISGANVLTF.

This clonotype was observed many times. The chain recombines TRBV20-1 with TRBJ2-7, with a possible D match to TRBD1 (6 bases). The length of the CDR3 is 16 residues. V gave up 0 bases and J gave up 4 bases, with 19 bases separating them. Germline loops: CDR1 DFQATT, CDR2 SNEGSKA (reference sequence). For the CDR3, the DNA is TGCAGTGCTAGAGACTTTAAACAGGGACCCTTTTACGAGCAGTACTTC. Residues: CSARDFKQGPFYEQYF.

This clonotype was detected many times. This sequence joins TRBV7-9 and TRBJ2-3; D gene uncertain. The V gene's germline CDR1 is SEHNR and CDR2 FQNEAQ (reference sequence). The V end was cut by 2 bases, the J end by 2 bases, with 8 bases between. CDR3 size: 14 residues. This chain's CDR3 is CASSLQRITDTQYF. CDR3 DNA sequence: TGTGCCAGCAGCTTACAACGGATCACAGATACGCAGTATTTT.

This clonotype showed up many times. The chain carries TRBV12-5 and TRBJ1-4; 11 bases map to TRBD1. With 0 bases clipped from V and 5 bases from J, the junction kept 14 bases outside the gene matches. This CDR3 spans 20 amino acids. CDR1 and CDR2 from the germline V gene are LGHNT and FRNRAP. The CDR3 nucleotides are TGTGCTAGTGGTTTGGTAGCCTGGGACAGGGGGAATCGGAGGAATGAAAAACTGTTTTTT. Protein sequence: CASGLVAWDRGNRRNEKLFF.

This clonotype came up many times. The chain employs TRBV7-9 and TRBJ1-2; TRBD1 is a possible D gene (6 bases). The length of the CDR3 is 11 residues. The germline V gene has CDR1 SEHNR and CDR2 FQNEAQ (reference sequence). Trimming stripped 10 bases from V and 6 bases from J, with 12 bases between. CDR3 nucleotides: TGTGCCAACAGGGAGGATGATGGCTACACCTTC. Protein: CANREDDGYTF.

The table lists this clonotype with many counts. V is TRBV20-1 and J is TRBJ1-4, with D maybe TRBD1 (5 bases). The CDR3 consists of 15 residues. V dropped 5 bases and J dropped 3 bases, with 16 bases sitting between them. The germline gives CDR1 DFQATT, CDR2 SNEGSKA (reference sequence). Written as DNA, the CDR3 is TGCAGTGCTGAGGGGCGTAGGGGTCCTAATGAAAAACTGTTTTTT. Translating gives CSAEGRRGPNEKLFF.

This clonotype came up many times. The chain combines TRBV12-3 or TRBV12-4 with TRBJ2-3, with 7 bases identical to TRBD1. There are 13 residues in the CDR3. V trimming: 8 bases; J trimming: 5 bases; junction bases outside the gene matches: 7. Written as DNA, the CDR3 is TGTGCCAGCGAGAAGGGGGCCAAAGATACGCAGTATTTT. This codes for CASEKGAKDTQYF.

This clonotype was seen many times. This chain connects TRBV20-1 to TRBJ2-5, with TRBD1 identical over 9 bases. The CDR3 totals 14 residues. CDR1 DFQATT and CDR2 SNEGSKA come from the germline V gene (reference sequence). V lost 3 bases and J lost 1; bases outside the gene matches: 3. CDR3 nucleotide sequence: TGCAGTGCTAGTGGGGGACAGGGCCAAGAGACCCAGTACTTC. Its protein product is CSASGGQGQETQYF.

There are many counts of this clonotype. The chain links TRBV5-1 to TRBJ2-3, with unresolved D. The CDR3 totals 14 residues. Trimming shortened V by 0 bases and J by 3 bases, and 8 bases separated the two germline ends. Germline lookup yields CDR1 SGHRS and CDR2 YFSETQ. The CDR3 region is CASSLALGTDTQYF. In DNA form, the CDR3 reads TGCGCCAGCAGCTTGGCCTTGGGAACAGATACGCAGTATTTT.

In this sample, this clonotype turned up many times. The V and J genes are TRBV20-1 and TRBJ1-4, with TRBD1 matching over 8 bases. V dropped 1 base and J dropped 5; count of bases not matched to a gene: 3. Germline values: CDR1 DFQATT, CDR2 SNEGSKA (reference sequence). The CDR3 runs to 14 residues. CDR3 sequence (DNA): TGCAGTGCTAGAGTGCGACAGGGGAATGAAAAACTGTTTTTT. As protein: CSARVRQGNEKLFF.

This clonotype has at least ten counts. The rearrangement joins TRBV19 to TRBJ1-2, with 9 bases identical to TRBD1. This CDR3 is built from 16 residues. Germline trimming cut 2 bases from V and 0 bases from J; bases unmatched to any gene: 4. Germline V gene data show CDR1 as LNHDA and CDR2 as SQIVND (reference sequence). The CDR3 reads CASSITGGSSNYGYTF. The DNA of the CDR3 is TGTGCCAGTAGTATAACAGGGGGCTCTTCTAACTATGGCTACACCTTC.